The rows below give T cell receptor beta chains drawn from one sample of a study of cytotoxic CD8 clonotypes in ibrutinib-treated CLL. TCRdb's copy holds only in-frame clones and misses some; the assay was immunoSEQ multiplex PCR. The repertoire holds fewer than 300,000 clones, with roughly three quarters as singletons. Source: PBMCs, taken at disease progression, from a patient treated with ibrutinib. Receptors were obtained from a human donor with chronic lymphocytic leukemia. The CDR3 runs from the conserved cysteine through the conserved F or W. The D gene is left open where the match is weak. Size values are once, few and many counts, or a class for expanded clones, and some rows have none.

D | J | size | V | CDR3 | DNA
TRBD2 | TRBJ2-5 | NA | TRBV4-1 | CASSQDRLAGVPYQETQYF | TGCGCCAGCAGCCAAGATCGGCTAGCGGGGGTTCCGTACCAAGAGACCCAGTACTTC
TRBD1 | TRBJ1-3 | NA | TRBV5-6 | CASYRQGNSGNTIYF | TGTGCCAGCTATAGACAGGGTAACTCTGGAAACACCATATATTTT
TRBD2 | TRBJ2-3 | NA | TRBV7-9 | CASSLLAGASTDTQYF | TGTGCCAGCAGCTTACTAGCGGGGGCTAGCACAGATACGCAGTATTTT
TRBD1 | TRBJ2-7 | NA | TRBV28 | CASSFNGQGTHEQYF | TGTGCCAGCAGTTTCAACGGACAGGGAACCCACGAGCAGTACTTC
NA | TRBJ2-3 | NA | TRBV13 | CASSLRADTQYF | TGTGCCAGCAGCTTAAGGGCAGATACGCAGTATTTT
TRBD2 | TRBJ2-5 | NA | TRBV4-1 | CASSHGPRTSGQETQYF | TGCGCCAGCAGCCACGGTCCAAGGACTAGCGGCCAAGAGACCCAGTACTTC
NA | TRBJ2-5 | NA | TRBV11-2 | CASSLHRRETQYF | TGTGCCAGCAGCTTACATAGGAGAGAGACCCAGTACTTC
NA | TRBJ2-1 | NA | TRBV14 | CASSPTPWGQFF | TGTGCCAGCAGCCCGACCCCGTGGGGGCAGTTCTTC
TRBD2 | TRBJ2-3 | NA | TRBV4-3 | CASSQGRASGRVDTQYF | TGCGCCAGCAGCCAAGGCCGGGCTAGCGGGAGGGTCGATACGCAGTATTTT
TRBD1 | TRBJ2-2 | NA | TRBV2 | CASREGGPGELFF | TGTGCCAGCAGGGAAGGGGGCCCCGGGGAGCTGTTTTTT
TRBD2 | TRBJ2-7 | NA | TRBV23-1 | CASTQRLAALRYEQYF | TGCGCCAGCACGCAACGGCTAGCGGCACTCCGCTACGAGCAGTACTTC
TRBD1 | TRBJ2-5 | NA | TRBV7-6 | CASSLMGQRYQETQYF | TGTGCCAGCAGCTTAATGGGACAGAGGTACCAAGAGACCCAGTACTTC
TRBD1 | TRBJ2-6 | NA | TRBV7-9 | CASSGHRGAGANVLTF | TGTGCCAGCAGCGGACACAGGGGAGCCGGGGCCAACGTCCTGACTTTC
TRBD2 | TRBJ2-7 | NA | TRBV5-1 | CASSPTAGGSEQYF | TGCGCCAGCAGCCCAACAGCGGGGGGGAGCGAGCAGTACTTC
NA | TRBJ1-1 | NA | TRBV7-9 | CASRPRVGTEAFF | TGTGCCAGCAGACCCCGGGTCGGAACTGAAGCTTTCTTT
NA | TRBJ2-7 | NA | TRBV4-1 | CASSQGTVYEQYF | TGCGCCAGCAGCCAAGGGACTGTCTACGAGCAGTACTTC
NA | TRBJ2-2 | few | TRBV10-1 | CASSEADYTGELFF | TGCGCCAGCAGTGAGGCCGACTACACCGGGGAGCTGTTTTTT
NA | TRBJ1-2 | NA | TRBV6-6 | CASSYSPENYGYTF | TGTGCCAGCAGTTACTCTCCGGAGAACTATGGCTACACCTTC
NA | TRBJ1-2 | NA | TRBV10-3 | CAIRTDPGGAYGYTF | TGTGCCATCAGAACAGACCCGGGGGGCGCCTATGGCTACACCTTC
NA | TRBJ2-7 | NA | TRBV27 | CASKGAPYEQYF | TGTGCCAGCAAAGGGGCCCCCTACGAGCAGTACTTC
NA | TRBJ1-4 | once | TRBV4-3 | CASSHGTRATNEKLFF | TGCGCCAGCAGCCATGGAACCAGGGCAACTAATGAAAAACTGTTTTTT
NA | TRBJ2-3 | NA | TRBV7-9 | CASSLREPRTDTQYF | TGTGCCAGCAGCTTAAGGGAGCCTCGCACAGATACGCAGTATTTT
NA | TRBJ1-1 | NA | TRBV4-1 | CASSQFALPNTEAFF | TGCGCCAGCAGCCAGTTTGCGCTACCGAACACTGAAGCTTTCTTT
NA | TRBJ2-7 | NA | TRBV29-1 | CSVRSRDKPSYEQYF | TGCAGCGTCAGGTCCCGGGACAAGCCTTCCTACGAGCAGTACTTC
TRBD1 | TRBJ2-7 | NA | TRBV29-1 | CSVGQGTFEEQYF | TGCAGCGTTGGACAGGGGACGTTCGAGGAGCAGTACTTC
NA | TRBJ2-5 | NA | TRBV18 | CASSPLNGETQYF | TGTGCCAGCTCACCCCTCAATGGAGAGACCCAGTACTTC
TRBD1 | TRBJ1-1 | NA | TRBV6-1 | CASSEISTGMGTEAFF | TGTGCCAGCAGTGAGATTTCGACAGGGATGGGTACTGAAGCTTTCTTT
TRBD1 | TRBJ2-1 | NA | TRBV27 | CASSRQGAEYEQFF | TGTGCCAGCAGCCGACAGGGGGCGGAATATGAGCAGTTCTTC
NA | TRBJ1-3 | NA | TRBV13 | CASSPGAFSSGNTIYF | TGTGCCAGCAGCCCCGGGGCCTTTTCCTCTGGAAACACCATATATTTT
NA | TRBJ1-6 | NA | TRBV9 | CASSVGGGANSPLHF | TGTGCCAGCAGCGTAGGAGGGGGGGCGAATTCACCCCTCCACTTT
NA | TRBJ2-1 | few | TRBV25-1 | CASSDLWDNEQFF | TGTGCCAGCAGTGACCTCTGGGATAATGAGCAGTTCTTC
TRBD2 | TRBJ2-4 | NA | TRBV7-8 | CASSLGGGRRDIQYF | TGTGCCAGCAGCTTAGGTGGCGGGAGACGTGACATTCAGTACTTC
TRBD1 | TRBJ2-7 | NA | TRBV4-1 | CASSELDRAHEQYF | TGCGCCAGCAGCGAATTGGACAGGGCCCACGAGCAGTACTTC
NA | TRBJ2-1 | NA | TRBV27 | CASSRGSSYNEQFF | TGTGCCAGCAGTAGAGGTAGCTCCTACAATGAGCAGTTCTTC
TRBD2 | TRBJ2-7 | NA | TRBV10-3 | CAISGTSGGAEEQYF | TGTGCCATCAGCGGGACTAGCGGGGGGGCGGAGGAGCAGTACTTC